The entry below gives a single T cell receptor (beta chain) sequence along with its context. The antigen remains unidentified. These data originate in a study of cytomegalovirus exposure and HLA in healthy donors. General study findings and limits: In vitro confirmation showed a few CMV-associated chains to be CMV antigen specific.

The ends lost 3 bases at V and 2 bases at J; junction bases unmatched: 2. CDR1 and CDR2 (germline): MGHDK, SYGVNS. There are 14 residues in the CDR3. Assay: immunoSEQ multiplex PCR; the TCRdb copy retains only in-frame clones and omits some. The sample consists of a few hundred thousand clones, roughly 89% of them appearing once. Sequencing input: PBMCs. The TCR comes from a woman between 18 and 29 years old in good health and CMV-seronegative. The chain joins TRBV25-1 to TRBJ2-5, with 8 positions matching TRBD1. DNA for the CDR3: TGTGCCAGCAGTGAGTGGACAGGGCAAGAGACCCAGTACTTC. It is translated as CASSEWTGQETQYF.